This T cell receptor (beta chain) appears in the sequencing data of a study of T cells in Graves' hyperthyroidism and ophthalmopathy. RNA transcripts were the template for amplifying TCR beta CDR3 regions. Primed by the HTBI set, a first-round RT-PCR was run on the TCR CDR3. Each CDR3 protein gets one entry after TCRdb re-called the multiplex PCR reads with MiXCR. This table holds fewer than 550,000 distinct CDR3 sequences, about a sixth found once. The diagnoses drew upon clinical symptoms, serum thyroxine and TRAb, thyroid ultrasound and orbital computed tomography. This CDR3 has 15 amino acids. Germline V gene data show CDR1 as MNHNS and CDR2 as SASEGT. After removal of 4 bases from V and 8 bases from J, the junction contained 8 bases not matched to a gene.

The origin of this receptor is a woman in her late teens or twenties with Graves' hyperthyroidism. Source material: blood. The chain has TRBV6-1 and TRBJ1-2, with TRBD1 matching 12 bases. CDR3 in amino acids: CASSVWDRGLWGYTF. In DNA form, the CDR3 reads TGTGCCAGCAGTGTTTGGGACAGGGGGCTTTGGGGCTACACCTTC.